The source of this T cell receptor (beta chain) is a study of blood T cell repertoires in COVID-19. For the study at large: The United States, Italy and Spain provided the acute and convalescent COVID-19 samples. Sample material is recorded as cDNA or gDNA derived from T cells, B-cell-depleted T cells, or PBMCs.

Germline lookup yields CDR1 SGHNT and CDR2 YYREEE (reference sequence). The CDR3 loop spans 14 amino acids. Trimming removed 5 bases at V and 4 bases at J, with 15 bases between. Authors' data handling: Using reference gene primer amplification, nucleated cell counts were estimated. TCRdb's table, derived via immunoSEQ multiplex PCR, lists solely in-frame clones and lacks some. V, J and clone size are taken as reported in that table, and D and trimming were inferred from the DNA itself. Among about 120,000 clones listed, about 88% were seen once. This rearrangement joins TRBV5-4 to TRBJ1-1; tentative D call: TRBD1 (6 bases). Sequencing used peripheral blood. This TCR derives from a human donor in a cohort sampled during active COVID-19. CDR3 in DNA: TGTGCCAGCAGATCACAGGGTGGTGGCACTGAAGCTTTCTTT. Translating gives CASRSQGGGTEAFF.